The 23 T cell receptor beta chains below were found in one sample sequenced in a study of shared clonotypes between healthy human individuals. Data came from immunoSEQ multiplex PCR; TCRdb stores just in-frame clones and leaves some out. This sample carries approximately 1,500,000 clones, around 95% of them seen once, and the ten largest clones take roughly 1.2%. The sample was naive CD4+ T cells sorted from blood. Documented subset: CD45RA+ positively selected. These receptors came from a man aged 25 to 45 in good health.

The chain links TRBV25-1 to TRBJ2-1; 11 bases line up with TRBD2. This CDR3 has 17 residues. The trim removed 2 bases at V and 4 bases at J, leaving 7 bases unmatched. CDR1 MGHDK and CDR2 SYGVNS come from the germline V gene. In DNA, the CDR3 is TGTGCCAGCAGTGAACCCCCAACTAGCGGGAGTTACAATGAGCAGTTCTTC. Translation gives CASSEPPTSGSYNEQFF.

CDR3: CASSLGPVTGGTGELFF. CDR3 DNA sequence: TGCGCCAGCAGCTTAGGGCCTGTGACGGGAGGAACCGGGGAGCTGTTTTTT. The chain couples TRBV5-1 to TRBJ2-2; 7 bases match TRBD2. The CDR3 runs to 17 residues. Germline CDR1 and CDR2: SGHRS and YFSETQ. V shed 2 bases and J 5 bases; nucleotides not matched to a gene: 12.

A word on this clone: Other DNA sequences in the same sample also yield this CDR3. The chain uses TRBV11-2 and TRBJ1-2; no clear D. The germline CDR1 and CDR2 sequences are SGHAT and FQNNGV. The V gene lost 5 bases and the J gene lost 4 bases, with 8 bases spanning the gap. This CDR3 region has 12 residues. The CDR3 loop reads CASSAGIYGYTF. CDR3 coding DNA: TGTGCCAGCAGCGCGGGAATCTATGGCTACACCTTC. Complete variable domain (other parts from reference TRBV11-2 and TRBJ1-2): EAGVAQSPRYKIIEKRQSVAFWCNPISGHATLYWYQQILGQGPKLLIQFQNNGVVDDSQLPKDRFSAERLKGVDSTLKIQPAKLEDSAVYLCASSAGIYGYTFGSGTRLTVV.

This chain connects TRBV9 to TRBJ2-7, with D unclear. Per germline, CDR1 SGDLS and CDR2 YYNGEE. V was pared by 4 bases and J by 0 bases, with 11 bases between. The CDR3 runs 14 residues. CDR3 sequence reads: CASSLGRNSYEQYF. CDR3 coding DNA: TGTGCCAGCAGCCTCGGACGGAACTCCTACGAGCAGTACTTC.

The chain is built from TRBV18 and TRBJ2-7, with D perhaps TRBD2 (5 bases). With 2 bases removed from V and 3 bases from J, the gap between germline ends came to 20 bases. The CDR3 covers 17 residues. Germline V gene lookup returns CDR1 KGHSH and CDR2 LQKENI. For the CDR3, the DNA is TGTGCCAGCTCACCAAAGCGGAGAATAAGTGAAAACTACGAGCAGTACTTC. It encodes CASSPKRRISENYEQYF.

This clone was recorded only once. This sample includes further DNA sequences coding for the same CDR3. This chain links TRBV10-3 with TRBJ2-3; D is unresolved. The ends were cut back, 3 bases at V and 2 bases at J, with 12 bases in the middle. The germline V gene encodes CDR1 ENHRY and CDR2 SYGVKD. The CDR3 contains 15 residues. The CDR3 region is CAISELGGNTDTQYF. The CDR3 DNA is TGTGCCATCAGTGAACTCGGCGGAAACACAGATACGCAGTATTTT.

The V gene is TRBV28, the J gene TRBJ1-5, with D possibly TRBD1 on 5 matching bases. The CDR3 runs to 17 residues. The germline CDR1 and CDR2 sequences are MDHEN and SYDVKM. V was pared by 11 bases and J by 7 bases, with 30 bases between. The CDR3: CAGWRTRVRNNWQPQHF. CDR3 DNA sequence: TGTGCCGGATGGAGGACACGGGTCCGCAATAACTGGCAGCCCCAGCATTTT.

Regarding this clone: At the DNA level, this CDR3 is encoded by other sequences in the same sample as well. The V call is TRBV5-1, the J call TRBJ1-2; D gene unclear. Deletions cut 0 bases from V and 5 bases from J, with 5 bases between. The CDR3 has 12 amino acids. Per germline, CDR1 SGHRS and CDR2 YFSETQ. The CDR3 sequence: CASSLGEYGYTF. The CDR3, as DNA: TGCGCCAGCAGCTTGGGAGAATATGGCTACACCTTC.

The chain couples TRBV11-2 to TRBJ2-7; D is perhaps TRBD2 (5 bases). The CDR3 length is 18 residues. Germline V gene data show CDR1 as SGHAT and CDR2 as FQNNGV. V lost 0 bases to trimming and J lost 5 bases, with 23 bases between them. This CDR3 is CASSLDRPGFQDYHEQYF. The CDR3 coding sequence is TGTGCCAGCAGCTTAGACCGGCCGGGGTTCCAGGATTATCACGAGCAGTACTTC.

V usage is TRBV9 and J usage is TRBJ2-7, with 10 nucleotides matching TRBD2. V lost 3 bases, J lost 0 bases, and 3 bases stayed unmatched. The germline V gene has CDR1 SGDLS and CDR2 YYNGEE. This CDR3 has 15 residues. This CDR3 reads CASSEGLADSYEQYF. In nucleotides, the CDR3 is TGTGCCAGCAGCGAAGGACTAGCGGACTCCTACGAGCAGTACTTC.

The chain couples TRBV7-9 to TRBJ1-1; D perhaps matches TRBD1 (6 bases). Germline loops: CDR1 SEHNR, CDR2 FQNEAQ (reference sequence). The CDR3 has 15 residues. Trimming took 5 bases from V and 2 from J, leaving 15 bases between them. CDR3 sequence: CASSPLTGTNTEAFF. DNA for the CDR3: TGTGCCAGCAGCCCCCTTACAGGGACCAACACTGAAGCTTTCTTT.

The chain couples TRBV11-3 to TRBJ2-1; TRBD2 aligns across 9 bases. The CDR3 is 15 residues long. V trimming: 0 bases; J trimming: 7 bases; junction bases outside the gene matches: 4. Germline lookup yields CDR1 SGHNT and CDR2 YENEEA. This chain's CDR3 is CASSLEIAGGNEQFF. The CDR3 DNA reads TGTGCCAGCAGCTTAGAGATCGCGGGAGGGAATGAGCAGTTCTTC.

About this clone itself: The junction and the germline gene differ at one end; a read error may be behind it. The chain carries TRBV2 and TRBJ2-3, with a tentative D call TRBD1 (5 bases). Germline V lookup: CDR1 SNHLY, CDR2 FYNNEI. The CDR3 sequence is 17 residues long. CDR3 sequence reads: CASREVQAFGSTDTQYF. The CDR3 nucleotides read TGTGCCAGCAGGGAAGTACAGGCGTTCGGAAGCACAGATACGCAGTATTTT. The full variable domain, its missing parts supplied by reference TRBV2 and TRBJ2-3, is EPEVTQTPSHQVTQMGQEVILRCVPISNHLYFYWYRQILGQKVEFLVSFYNNEISEKSEIFDDQFSVERPDGSNFTLKIRSTKLEDSAMYFCASREVQAFGSTDTQYFGPGTRLTVL.

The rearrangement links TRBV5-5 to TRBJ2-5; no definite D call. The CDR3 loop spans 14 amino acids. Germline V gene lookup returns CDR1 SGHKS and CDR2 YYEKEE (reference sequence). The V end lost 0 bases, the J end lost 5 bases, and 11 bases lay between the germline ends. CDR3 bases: TGTGCCAGCAGCTTGGGTGTTAGCTTGGAGACCCAGTACTTC. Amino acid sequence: CASSLGVSLETQYF.

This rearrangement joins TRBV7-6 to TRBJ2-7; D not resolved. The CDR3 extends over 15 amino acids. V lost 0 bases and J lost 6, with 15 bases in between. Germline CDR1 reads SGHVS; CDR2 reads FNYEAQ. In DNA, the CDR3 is TGTGCCAGCAGCTTAGCGTTCAGTAGTGTTGCCGAGCAGTACTTC. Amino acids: CASSLAFSSVAEQYF.

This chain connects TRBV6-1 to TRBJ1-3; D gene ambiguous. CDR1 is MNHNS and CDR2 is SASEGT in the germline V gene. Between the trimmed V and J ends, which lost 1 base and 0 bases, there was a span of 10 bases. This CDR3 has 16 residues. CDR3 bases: TGTGCCAGCAGTGAAGTTTTGGCCAACTCTGGAAACACCATATATTTT. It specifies CASSEVLANSGNTIYF.

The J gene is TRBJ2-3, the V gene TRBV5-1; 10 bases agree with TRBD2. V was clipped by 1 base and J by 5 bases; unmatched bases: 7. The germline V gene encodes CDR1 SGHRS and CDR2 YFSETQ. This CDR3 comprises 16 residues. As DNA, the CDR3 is TGCGCCAGCAGCTTGCCCCTAGCGGGAGTAGTAGATACGCAGTATTTT. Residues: CASSLPLAGVVDTQYF.

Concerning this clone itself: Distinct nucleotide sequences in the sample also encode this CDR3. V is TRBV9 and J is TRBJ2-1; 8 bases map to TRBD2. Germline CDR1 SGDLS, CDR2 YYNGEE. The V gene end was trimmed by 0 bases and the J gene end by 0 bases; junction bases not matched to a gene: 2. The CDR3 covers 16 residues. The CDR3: CASSVVSGSSYNEQFF. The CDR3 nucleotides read TGTGCCAGCAGCGTAGTCAGCGGGAGCTCCTACAATGAGCAGTTCTTC.

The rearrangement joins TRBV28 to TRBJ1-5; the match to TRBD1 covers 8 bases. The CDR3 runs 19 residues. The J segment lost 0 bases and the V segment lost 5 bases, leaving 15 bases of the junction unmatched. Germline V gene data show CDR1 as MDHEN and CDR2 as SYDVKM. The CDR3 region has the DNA TGTGCCAGCAGTGGGTGGACAGGGCAGGCCGAATATAGCAATCAGCCCCAGCATTTT. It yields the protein CASSGWTGQAEYSNQPQHF. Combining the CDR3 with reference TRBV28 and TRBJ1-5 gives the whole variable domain DVKVTQSSRYLVKRTGEKVFLECVQDMDHENMFWYRQDPGLGLRLIYFSYDVKMKEKGDIPEGYSVSREKKERFSLILESASTNQTSMYLCASSGWTGQAEYSNQPQHFGDGTRLSIL.

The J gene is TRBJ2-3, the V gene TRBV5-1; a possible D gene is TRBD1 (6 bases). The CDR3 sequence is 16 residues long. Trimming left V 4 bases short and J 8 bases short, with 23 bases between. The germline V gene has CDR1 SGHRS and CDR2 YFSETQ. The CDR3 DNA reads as TGCGCCAGCAGCCCTGGGACACGCGGACTTGCGGGTACGCAGTATTTT. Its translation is CASSPGTRGLAGTQYF.

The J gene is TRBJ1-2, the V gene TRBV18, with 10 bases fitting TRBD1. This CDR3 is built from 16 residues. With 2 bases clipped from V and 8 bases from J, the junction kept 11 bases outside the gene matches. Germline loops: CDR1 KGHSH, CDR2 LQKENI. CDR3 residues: CASSPKTGTGVLGYTF. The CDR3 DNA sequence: TGTGCCAGCTCACCAAAAACGGGGACAGGGGTATTGGGCTACACCTTC.

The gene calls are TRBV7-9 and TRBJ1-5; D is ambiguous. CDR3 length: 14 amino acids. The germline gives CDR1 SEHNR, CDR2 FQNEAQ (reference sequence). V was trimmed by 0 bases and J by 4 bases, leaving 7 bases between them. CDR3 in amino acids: CASSLAQLNQPQHF. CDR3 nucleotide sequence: TGTGCCAGCAGCTTAGCCCAACTGAATCAGCCCCAGCATTTT. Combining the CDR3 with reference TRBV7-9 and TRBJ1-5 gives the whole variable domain DTGVSQNPRHKITKRGQNVTFRCDPISEHNRLYWYRQTLGQGPEFLTYFQNEAQLEKSRLLSDRFSAERPKGSFSTLEIQRTEQGDSAMYLCASSLAQLNQPQHFGDGTRLSIL.

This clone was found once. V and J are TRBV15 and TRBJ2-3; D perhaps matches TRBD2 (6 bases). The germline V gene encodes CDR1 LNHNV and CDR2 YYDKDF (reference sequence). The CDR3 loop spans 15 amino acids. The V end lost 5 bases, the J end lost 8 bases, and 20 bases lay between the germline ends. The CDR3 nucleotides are TGTGCCACCAGCCGGGGACTCCTAGTTCTAAGTACGCAGTATTTT. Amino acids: CATSRGLLVLSTQYF. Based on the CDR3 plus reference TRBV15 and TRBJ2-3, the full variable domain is DAMVIQNPRYQVTQFGKPVTLSCSQTLNHNVMYWYQQKSSQAPKLLFHYYDKDFNNEADTPDNFQSRRPNTSFCFLDIRSPGLGDTAMYLCATSRGLLVLSTQYFGPGTRLTVL.